These T cell receptor beta chains were read from a single sample in a study of blood T cell repertoires in COVID-19. Using immunoSEQ multiplex PCR, the repertoire was profiled, and TCRdb retains in-frame clones only, with some absent. Among tens of thousands of clones listed, about 74% were seen once. What was sequenced was peripheral blood. Every receptor here comes from a human donor in a cohort sampled during active COVID-19. Each CDR3 is given with its conserved first and last residue. Each record gives: clone size, V gene, J gene, D gene, CDR3 DNA, CDR3 protein. D genes are given only for firm matches. Size values are once, few and many counts, or a class for expanded clones, and some rows have none.

clone size: -
V gene: TRBV18
J gene: TRBJ2-2
D gene: -
CDR3 DNA: TGTGCCAGCTCACCTCTGCGACAAAACACCGGGGAGCTGTTTTTT
CDR3 protein: CASSPLRQNTGELFF

clone size: -
V gene: TRBV6-5
J gene: TRBJ2-3
D gene: -
CDR3 DNA: TGTGCCAGCACCCTGAGGGGGGGTAGAGCAGATACGCAGTATTTT
CDR3 protein: CASTLRGGRADTQYF

clone size: -
V gene: TRBV19
J gene: TRBJ2-1
D gene: -
CDR3 DNA: TGTGCCAGTAGATCCACCTGGGAGCGAAGGTCCTACAATGAGCAGTTCTTC
CDR3 protein: CASRSTWERRSYNEQFF

clone size: medium-sized
V gene: TRBV4-2
J gene: TRBJ2-3
D gene: TRBD2
CDR3 DNA: TGTGCCAGCAGCCAAGAACTAGCGGGCCCAGATACGCAGTATTTT
CDR3 protein: CASSQELAGPDTQYF

clone size: -
V gene: TRBV5-1
J gene: TRBJ2-1
D gene: TRBD1
CDR3 DNA: TGCGCCAGCAGCGCCGGGACAGGGGTTTACAATGAGCAGTTCTTC
CDR3 protein: CASSAGTGVYNEQFF

clone size: -
V gene: TRBV6-5
J gene: TRBJ1-5
D gene: -
CDR3 DNA: TGTGCCAGCGCAAAGACCTGGGACATAAGTCAGCCCCAGCATTTT
CDR3 protein: CASAKTWDISQPQHF

clone size: -
V gene: TRBV11-2
J gene: TRBJ1-6
D gene: TRBD1
CDR3 DNA: TGTGCCAGCAGCTCTTTCGGGACAGGTACCCATTCACCCCTCCACTTT
CDR3 protein: CASSSFGTGTHSPLHF

clone size: -
V gene: TRBV18
J gene: TRBJ1-5
D gene: -
CDR3 DNA: TGTGCCAGCTCACCTGGGAGTAGCAATCAGCCCCAGCATTTT
CDR3 protein: CASSPGSSNQPQHF

clone size: -
V gene: TRBV7-9
J gene: TRBJ2-3
D gene: -
CDR3 DNA: TGTGCCAGCAGCCCCTTCCTCGCGGGACCCAGCACAGATACGCAGTATTTT
CDR3 protein: CASSPFLAGPSTDTQYF

clone size: -
V gene: TRBV7-2
J gene: TRBJ2-7
D gene: TRBD2
CDR3 DNA: TGTGCCAGCAGCCCAACCGGGGGGGCGACCTACGAGCAGTACTTC
CDR3 protein: CASSPTGGATYEQYF

clone size: -
V gene: TRBV11-2
J gene: TRBJ1-2
D gene: -
CDR3 DNA: TGTGCCAGCAGCGTAGAAGGGAGCCTGTATGGCTACACCTTC
CDR3 protein: CASSVEGSLYGYTF

clone size: -
V gene: TRBV24-1
J gene: TRBJ2-5
D gene: TRBD1
CDR3 DNA: TGTGCCACCAGTGACTCCAGGGGGCAAAGGTTCTGGGAGACCCAGTACTTC
CDR3 protein: CATSDSRGQRFWETQYF

clone size: -
V gene: TRBV2
J gene: TRBJ1-2
D gene: TRBD1
CDR3 DNA: TGTGCCAGTTTGGACAGGGTAGGAGGCTACACCTTC
CDR3 protein: CASLDRVGGYTF

clone size: -
V gene: TRBV27
J gene: TRBJ1-6
D gene: TRBD1
CDR3 DNA: TGTGCCAGCAGTAGTGCGGGACAGGGGTATAATTCACCCCTCCACTTT
CDR3 protein: CASSSAGQGYNSPLHF

clone size: -
V gene: TRBV7-2
J gene: TRBJ2-2
D gene: -
CDR3 DNA: TGTGCCAGCAGCTTCTTTAACAGGAACACCGGGGAGCTGTTTTTT
CDR3 protein: CASSFFNRNTGELFF

clone size: -
V gene: TRBV3-1/TRBV3-2
J gene: TRBJ1-1
D gene: -
CDR3 DNA: TGTGCCAGCAGCGGGTGGGCGAACACTGAAGCTTTCTTT
CDR3 protein: CASSGWANTEAFF

clone size: -
V gene: TRBV12-3/TRBV12-4
J gene: TRBJ1-2
D gene: -
CDR3 DNA: TGTGCCAGCAGTCCCACCCTGGCGGGGGCCAACACCTTC
CDR3 protein: CASSPTLAGANTF

clone size: -
V gene: TRBV7-2
J gene: TRBJ2-2
D gene: TRBD2
CDR3 DNA: TGTGCCAGCAGCCCATACGGGACTAGCGGGAGGGCCGCCGGGGAGCTGTTTTTT
CDR3 protein: CASSPYGTSGRAAGELFF

clone size: -
V gene: TRBV30
J gene: TRBJ1-2
D gene: TRBD1
CDR3 DNA: TGTGCCTGGAGTGGACAGGGGGTTGGTGGCTACACCTTC
CDR3 protein: CAWSGQGVGGYTF

clone size: -
V gene: TRBV4-3
J gene: TRBJ2-1
D gene: -
CDR3 DNA: TGCGCCAGCAGCCAAGATCTGGCCTCCAGGTCCGGTGAGCAGTTCTTC
CDR3 protein: CASSQDLASRSGEQFF

clone size: -
V gene: TRBV3-1/TRBV3-2
J gene: TRBJ2-5
D gene: -
CDR3 DNA: TGTGCCAGCAGCCGCGCCGTCGAGACCCAGTACTTC
CDR3 protein: CASSRAVETQYF

clone size: -
V gene: TRBV6-5
J gene: TRBJ1-3
D gene: TRBD1
CDR3 DNA: TGTGCCAGCAGATCGGACAGGGAAATGAGAAACACCATATATTTT
CDR3 protein: CASRSDREMRNTIYF

clone size: few
V gene: TRBV6-2/TRBV6-3
J gene: TRBJ2-7
D gene: TRBD2
CDR3 DNA: TGTGCCAGCAGTTACAGCCGGACTAGTAGCTACGAGCAGTACTTC
CDR3 protein: CASSYSRTSSYEQYF

clone size: once
V gene: TRBV4-2
J gene: TRBJ2-5
D gene: TRBD1
CDR3 DNA: TGTGCCAGCAGCCGAGGACAGGGGAGGGTAGAGACCCAGTACTTC
CDR3 protein: CASSRGQGRVETQYF

clone size: -
V gene: TRBV6-1
J gene: TRBJ1-1
D gene: -
CDR3 DNA: TGTGCCAGCAGTGATCGGGGGGGCTCCGAAGCTTTCTTT
CDR3 protein: CASSDRGGSEAFF

clone size: -
V gene: TRBV5-6
J gene: TRBJ2-7
D gene: -
CDR3 DNA: TGTGCCAGCAGCTTGACAGGAAGCTCCTACGAGCAGTACTTC
CDR3 protein: CASSLTGSSYEQYF

clone size: -
V gene: TRBV27
J gene: TRBJ2-7
D gene: -
CDR3 DNA: TGTGCCAGCAGTTTATTGCAAGGGGCACCCTACGAGCAGTACTTC
CDR3 protein: CASSLLQGAPYEQYF

clone size: -
V gene: TRBV28
J gene: TRBJ1-2
D gene: TRBD1
CDR3 DNA: TGTGCCAGCAGAAGGGACAGGGAATTATTGATGGGCTACACCTTC
CDR3 protein: CASRRDRELLMGYTF

clone size: few
V gene: TRBV14
J gene: TRBJ1-4
D gene: -
CDR3 DNA: TGTGCCAGCAGCCAAGAAATTCAGGATGGGGAAAAACTGTTTTTT
CDR3 protein: CASSQEIQDGEKLFF

clone size: few
V gene: TRBV6-5
J gene: TRBJ2-7
D gene: TRBD2
CDR3 DNA: TGTGCCAGCAGTTACTCCCTAGCGGGGAGTGAGCAGTACTTC
CDR3 protein: CASSYSLAGSEQYF

clone size: once
V gene: TRBV28
J gene: TRBJ2-7
D gene: TRBD1
CDR3 DNA: TGTGCCAGCAGCCGATCCAGGGGGCTAGGGAGTTTTGACTACGAGCAGTACTTC
CDR3 protein: CASSRSRGLGSFDYEQYF

clone size: few
V gene: TRBV6-6
J gene: TRBJ2-7
D gene: -
CDR3 DNA: TGTGCCACCGGGGACTCGCTCTACGAGCAGTACTTC
CDR3 protein: CATGDSLYEQYF

clone size: -
V gene: TRBV5-1
J gene: TRBJ2-7
D gene: TRBD1
CDR3 DNA: TGCGCCAGCAGTTCCGGGACAGGGAACTACGAGCAGTACTTC
CDR3 protein: CASSSGTGNYEQYF

clone size: -
V gene: TRBV28
J gene: TRBJ1-5
D gene: TRBD1
CDR3 DNA: TGTGCCAGCAGACAGGGGTTGCAGCCCCAGCATTTT
CDR3 protein: CASRQGLQPQHF

clone size: -
V gene: TRBV3-1/TRBV3-2
J gene: TRBJ1-2
D gene: TRBD1
CDR3 DNA: TGTGCCAGCAGCCAAACAGGGGCTGGGGGCTACACCTTC
CDR3 protein: CASSQTGAGGYTF

clone size: -
V gene: TRBV28
J gene: TRBJ2-5
D gene: TRBD1
CDR3 DNA: TGTGCCAGCAGCCCGGTTCCGGGACAGGGCGAAGAGACCCAGTACTTC
CDR3 protein: CASSPVPGQGEETQYF

clone size: -
V gene: TRBV13
J gene: TRBJ1-1
D gene: TRBD1
CDR3 DNA: TGTGCCAGCAGGCGGACAGGGGGGTACACTGAAGCTTTCTTT
CDR3 protein: CASRRTGGYTEAFF